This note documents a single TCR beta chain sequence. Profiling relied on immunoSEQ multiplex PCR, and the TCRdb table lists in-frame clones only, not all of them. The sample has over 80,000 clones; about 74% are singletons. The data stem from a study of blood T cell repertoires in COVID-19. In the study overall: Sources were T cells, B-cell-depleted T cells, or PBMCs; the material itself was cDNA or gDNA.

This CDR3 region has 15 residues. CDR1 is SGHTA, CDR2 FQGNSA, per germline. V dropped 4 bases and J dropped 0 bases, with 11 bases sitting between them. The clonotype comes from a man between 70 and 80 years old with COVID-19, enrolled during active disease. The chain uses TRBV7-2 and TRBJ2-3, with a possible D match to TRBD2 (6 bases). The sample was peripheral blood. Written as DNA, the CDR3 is TGTGCCAGCAGCTACCTAGGGACTAGCACAGATACGCAGTATTTT. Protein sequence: CASSYLGTSTDTQYF.